This TCR beta chain was retrieved from a study of long-term antiretroviral therapy in people with HIV. This CDR3 comprises 13 residues. The V end lost 4 bases, the J end lost 1 base, and 8 bases lay between the germline ends. Per germline, CDR1 SGDLS and CDR2 YYNGEE. Assay version v3.0 of immunoSEQ was used, and it was run at survey level. Only in-frame clones appear in the TCRdb table, and some are missing; sequencing was by immunoSEQ multiplex PCR. This sample has approximately 23,000 clones; around 83% occur once, and the top ten carry 4% to 6%. Specimen: unsorted PBMCs, collected just over 2.6 years after starting antiretroviral therapy. This chain links TRBV9 with TRBJ1-1; D possibly corresponds to TRBD1 (5 bases). The TCR comes from a man aged 35 to 55 with HIV. As DNA, the CDR3 is TGTGCCAGCAGCAGGGGTGGGAACACTGAAGCTTTCTTT. Protein: CASSRGGNTEAFF.